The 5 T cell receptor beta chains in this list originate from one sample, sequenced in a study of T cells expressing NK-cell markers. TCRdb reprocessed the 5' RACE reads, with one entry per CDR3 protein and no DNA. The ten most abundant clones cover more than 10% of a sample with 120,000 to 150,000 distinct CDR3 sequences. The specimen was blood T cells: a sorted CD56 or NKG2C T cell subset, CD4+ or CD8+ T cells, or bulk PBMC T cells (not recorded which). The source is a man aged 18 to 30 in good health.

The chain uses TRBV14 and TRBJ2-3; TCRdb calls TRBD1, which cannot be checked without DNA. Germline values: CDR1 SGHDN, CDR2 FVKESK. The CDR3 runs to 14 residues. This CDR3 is CASSQEQGTDTQYF.

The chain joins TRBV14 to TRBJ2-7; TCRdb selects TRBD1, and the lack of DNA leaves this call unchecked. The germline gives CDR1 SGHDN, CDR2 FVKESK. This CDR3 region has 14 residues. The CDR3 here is CASSPDGGSYEQYF.

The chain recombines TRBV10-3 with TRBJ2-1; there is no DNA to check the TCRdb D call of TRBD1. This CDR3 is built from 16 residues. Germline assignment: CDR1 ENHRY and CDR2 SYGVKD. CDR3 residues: CAISESGQMGLNEQFF.

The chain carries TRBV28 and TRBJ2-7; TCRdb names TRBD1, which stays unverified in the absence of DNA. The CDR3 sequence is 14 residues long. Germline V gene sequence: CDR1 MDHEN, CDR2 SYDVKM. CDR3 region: CASSLRDSGYEQYF.

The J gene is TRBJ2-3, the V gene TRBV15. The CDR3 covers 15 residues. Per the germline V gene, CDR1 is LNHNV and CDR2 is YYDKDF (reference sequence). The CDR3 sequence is CATSRESVDTDTQYF.